The sequence of this TCR beta chain was determined in a study of cytomegalovirus exposure and HLA in healthy donors. It was with 60 Vbeta and 13 Jbeta primers that the PCR ran. Assay used: immunoSEQ multiplex PCR; TCRdb lists only in-frame clones, some missing. The sample consists of around 150,000 clones, roughly 84% of them appearing once. V lost 3 bases and J 5 bases, leaving 8 bases between the germline ends. Per the germline V gene, CDR1 is MNHEY and CDR2 is SMNVEV (reference sequence). The CDR3 is made up of 14 amino acids. V is TRBV27 and J is TRBJ1-6, with no clear D. The source is a woman in her late teens or twenties in good health and CMV-seronegative. The sequenced material came from PBMCs. CDR3 in DNA: TGTGCCAGCAGTTTTTTTAGTGATAATTCACCCCTCCACTTT. It encodes CASSFFSDNSPLHF.